This T cell receptor (beta chain) was captured by sequencing in a study of cytomegalovirus exposure and HLA in healthy donors. The study, taken as a whole, reports: Fewer N-insertions than the roughly 700-donor mean were reportedly shown by an Asian-associated ancestry cluster in a later analysis. Specificity for CMV antigens was confirmed in vitro for a few of the CMV-associated chains.

Trimming took 5 bases from V and 5 from J; bases not matched to a gene: 4. Germline V lookup: CDR1 MNHEY, CDR2 SVGAGI. The CDR3 sequence is 14 residues long. With 60 Vbeta and 13 Jbeta primers, the PCR was carried out. In the study's own analysis: A later analysis counted about 80 million unique TCR beta chains, around 11 million shared. Using immunoSEQ multiplex PCR, the repertoire was profiled, and TCRdb retains in-frame clones only, with some absent. Clonal size and the V and J genes are those of that table, whereas D and trimming came from the DNA. The sample includes a few hundred thousand clones, about 80% of them seen just once. Regarding this clone: Its target is unknown.

The chain uses TRBV6-5 and TRBJ1-5; TRBD1 agrees at 9 bases. This TCR was recovered from an older woman in good health and CMV-seropositive. Material: PBMCs. CDR3 protein: CASSPGQGYQPQHF. The CDR3, as DNA: TGTGCCAGCAGTCCGGGACAGGGCTATCAGCCCCAGCATTTT.